This T cell receptor beta chain was identified in a study of blood T cell repertoires in COVID-19. Study context: Collection of acute and convalescent COVID-19 samples took place in the United States, Italy and Spain. The analysed material was cDNA or gDNA that came from T cells, B-cell-depleted T cells, or PBMCs.

Germline values: CDR1 MDHEN, CDR2 SYDVKM. The length of the CDR3 is 18 residues. V was shortened by 7 bases and J by 2 bases, with 21 bases between the two germline ends. In the study's own analysis: For nucleated cells, counts were estimated from reference gene primer amplification. The method was immunoSEQ multiplex PCR; TCRdb's version includes in-frame clones alone and lacks a portion of them. V and J calls and clone size come straight from that table; D and trimming were deduced from the DNA. The sample has over 7,500 clones, about 82% seen once. The chain links TRBV28 to TRBJ2-6; a weak D match, TRBD2 (5 bases). Sequences were obtained from peripheral blood. The receptor was derived from a woman aged 55-75 years with active COVID-19. Here the CDR3 reads CASTQAGEGTPGANVLTF. CDR3 nucleotide sequence: TGTGCCAGCACCCAGGCTGGAGAGGGTACCCCTGGGGCCAACGTCCTGACTTTC.